Listed below are T cell receptor beta chains from one sample, sequenced in a study of T cell repertoires in cytomegalovirus infection. A single record per CDR3 protein comes from TCRdb applying MiXCR to the reads. The sample holds 200,000 to 300,000 distinct CDR3 sequences, approximately 9.1% seen once. The sample comprised PBMCs. The receptors originated from a human donor in good health (CMV status not recorded). Some clones in this sample may be carry-over from other donors' samples. CDR3s leave out the opening cysteine and the closing phenylalanine or tryptophan. Each record gives: D gene, J gene, V gene, CDR3 protein. D genes are given only for firm matches.

D: .; J: TRBJ1-4; V: TRBV14; CDR3: ASSQRTQVNEKLF
D: .; J: TRBJ2-5; V: TRBV20-1; CDR3: SARINGDGGETQY
D: TRBD2; J: TRBJ2-1; V: TRBV20-1; CDR3: SARSPVAGEFDEQF
D: .; J: TRBJ2-7; V: TRBV6-6; CDR3: ASSYGSTGNYEQY
D: .; J: TRBJ1-5; V: TRBV7-2; CDR3: ASSSFTGNQPQH
D: .; J: TRBJ1-1; V: TRBV27; CDR3: ASSLSTAVTEAF
D: .; J: TRBJ2-6; V: TRBV6-2/TRBV6-3; CDR3: ASSYKGPSWANVLT
D: .; J: TRBJ1-2; V: TRBV7-8; CDR3: ASSLDLVLISGYT
D: .; J: TRBJ2-2; V: TRBV14; CDR3: ASSQTVGGELF
D: .; J: TRBJ2-3; V: TRBV12-3/TRBV12-4; CDR3: ASSLGSGVGTDTQY
D: .; J: TRBJ2-1; V: TRBV29-1; CDR3: SAGPYNEQF
D: .; J: TRBJ1-5; V: TRBV19; CDR3: ASSTQGWNQPQH
D: TRBD1; J: TRBJ1-5; V: TRBV7-8; CDR3: ASSLAAGGMRPQH
D: .; J: TRBJ2-3; V: TRBV5-1; CDR3: ASSAGTPSDTQY
D: TRBD1; J: TRBJ1-5; V: TRBV19; CDR3: ASSSTGDQPQH
D: .; J: TRBJ1-4; V: TRBV7-2; CDR3: ASSLAHIDRYEKLF
D: .; J: TRBJ1-1; V: TRBV28; CDR3: ASSPITGNTEAF
D: TRBD2; J: TRBJ2-7; V: TRBV9; CDR3: ASSVGLAGTYEQY
D: TRBD2; J: TRBJ2-1; V: TRBV7-2; CDR3: ASSPRLAGTSYNEQF
D: TRBD2; J: TRBJ2-5; V: TRBV7-2; CDR3: ASSRNPPSGEETQY
D: .; J: TRBJ2-3; V: TRBV27; CDR3: ASSLTAYRTDTQY
D: .; J: TRBJ1-4; V: TRBV28; CDR3: ASSPPRQNEKLF
D: .; J: TRBJ2-2; V: TRBV27; CDR3: ASKRSNTGELF
D: .; J: TRBJ2-2; V: TRBV11-3; CDR3: ASSHTGINTGELF
D: .; J: TRBJ1-1; V: TRBV6-2/TRBV6-3; CDR3: ASSYSNWDGTEAF
D: TRBD1; J: TRBJ1-2; V: TRBV28; CDR3: ASSGRGGIGYT
D: .; J: TRBJ2-1; V: TRBV4-3; CDR3: ASSHGTQYNEQF
D: TRBD2; J: TRBJ2-2; V: TRBV28; CDR3: ASSRPGLAVTNTGELF
D: TRBD2; J: TRBJ2-2; V: TRBV7-2; CDR3: ASSLILAGANTGELF
D: .; J: TRBJ2-2; V: TRBV4-3; CDR3: ASSHRGAGELF
D: TRBD2; J: TRBJ2-5; V: TRBV6-5; CDR3: ASSQTSGRLETQY
D: .; J: TRBJ2-1; V: TRBV20-1; CDR3: SARAVPSRYNEQF
D: TRBD2; J: TRBJ2-3; V: TRBV7-8; CDR3: ASSPQLAGAADTQY
D: .; J: TRBJ1-4; V: TRBV7-2; CDR3: ASRPDPQEEKLF
D: .; J: TRBJ1-2; V: TRBV7-2; CDR3: ASSTGRGQSYGYT
D: .; J: TRBJ1-1; V: TRBV7-2; CDR3: ASSLGWGQNMNTEAF